The 21 T cell receptor beta chains in this list originate from one sample, sequenced in a study of beta chain features in type 1 diabetes. All of the isolated RNA was reverse transcribed, so expressed TCRB transcripts were sequenced. The data were produced by immunoSEQ multiplex PCR, yet TCRdb's version contains in-frame clones alone and is incomplete. The table includes around 310,000 clones, 8% to 13% detected once. The sequenced material came from naive CD4+ T cells from blood. These receptors all come from a woman aged 25 to 39 in good health.

This clone was recorded a few times. V and J are TRBV27 and TRBJ2-5, with TRBD2 as a possible D gene (6 bases). The CDR3 totals 15 residues. Trimming took off 0 bases at V and 4 bases at J, with 12 bases between the two ends. The germline V gene has CDR1 MNHEY and CDR2 SMNVEV (reference sequence). The chain's CDR3 is CASSLSIAVRETQYF. The CDR3 bases are TGTGCCAGCAGTTTATCGATAGCGGTCCGAGAGACCCAGTACTTC.

The V call is TRBV15, the J call TRBJ2-1, with D perhaps matching TRBD2 (7 bases). In germline, CDR1 is LNHNV, CDR2 YYDKDF (reference sequence). Trimming left V 3 bases short and J 5 bases short, with 14 bases between. The CDR3 runs to 15 residues. This chain's CDR3 is CATSSGRGGNNEQFF. The DNA of the CDR3 is TGTGCCACCAGCAGTGGGAGGGGGGGAAACAATGAGCAGTTCTTC. Full variable domain (outside the CDR3, taken from reference TRBV15 and TRBJ2-1): DAMVIQNPRYQVTQFGKPVTLSCSQTLNHNVMYWYQQKSSQAPKLLFHYYDKDFNNEADTPDNFQSRRPNTSFCFLDIRSPGLGDTAMYLCATSSGRGGNNEQFFGPGTRLTVL.

The gene calls are TRBV28 and TRBJ2-7; D may be TRBD1 (6 bases). The germline V gene has CDR1 MDHEN and CDR2 SYDVKM. The CDR3 runs to 14 residues. V shed 5 bases and J shed 3 bases, with 14 bases lying between them. CDR3 bases: TGTGCCAGCAGTCCACCCGGGACAATCTACGAGCAGTACTTC. It is translated as CASSPPGTIYEQYF.

The chain has TRBV30 and TRBJ2-3, with 11 bases matching TRBD2. This CDR3 region has 14 residues. Unmatched junction bases numbered 4, after V lost 5 bases and J lost 3 bases. Germline V lookup: CDR1 GTSNPN, CDR2 SVGIG (reference sequence). The CDR3 is CAWATSGNTDTQYF. CDR3 in DNA: TGTGCCTGGGCGACTAGCGGGAATACAGATACGCAGTATTTT. Complete variable domain (other parts from reference TRBV30 and TRBJ2-3): SQTIHQWPATLVQPVGSPLSLECTVEGTSNPNLYWYRQAAGRGLQLLFYSVGIGQISSEVPQNLSASRPQDRQFILSSKKLLLSDSGFYLCAWATSGNTDTQYFGPGTRLTVL.

The V call is TRBV7-2, the J call TRBJ2-3; 10 bases are a match to TRBD2. Germline CDR1 and CDR2: SGHTA and FQGNSA. V shed 5 bases and J 4 bases; nucleotides not matched to a gene: 9. This CDR3 is 16 amino acids long. DNA for the CDR3: TGTGCCAGCAGCCTCCTAGCGGGAGTGGGGGCAGATACGCAGTATTTT. This gives the protein CASSLLAGVGADTQYF.

The table lists this clone with a few counts. This chain uses TRBV29-1 with TRBJ2-7, with 8 bases fitting TRBD1. V lost 6 bases, J lost 5 bases, and 6 bases stayed unmatched. Germline V gives CDR1 SQVTM, CDR2 ANQGSEA. The CDR3 is 12 amino acids. As DNA, the CDR3 is TGCAGCGTGTGGACAGGGAGACACGAGCAGTACTTC. Its translation is CSVWTGRHEQYF.

This clone has only a few counts. The chain couples TRBV18 to TRBJ1-5; unclear D gene. Germline V CDR1 and CDR2: KGHSH, LQKENI. Trimming took 0 bases from V and 4 from J, leaving 10 bases between them. The CDR3 is 15 residues long. The CDR3 sequence: CASSPPFSGNQPQHF. CDR3 nucleotide sequence: TGTGCCAGCTCACCACCGTTCTCCGGGAATCAGCCCCAGCATTTT.

This chain joins TRBV29-1 and TRBJ2-7; 10 bases map to TRBD1. Germline values: CDR1 SQVTM, CDR2 ANQGSEA. Trimming removed 4 bases from V and 5 bases from J; junction bases left unmatched: 8. This CDR3 comprises 14 residues. In DNA form, the CDR3 reads TGCAGCGTTGCTATGGGGACAGGGGTTGACGAGCAGTACTTC. Translation: CSVAMGTGVDEQYF.

This CDR3 reads CASSPVGLEKLFF. The CDR3 bases are TGTGCCAGCTCACCGGTGGGGCTTGAAAAACTGTTTTTT. The chain combines TRBV18 with TRBJ1-4, with D perhaps matching TRBD1 (5 bases). This CDR3 spans 13 amino acids. CDR1 is KGHSH and CDR2 is LQKENI in the germline V gene. With 3 bases removed from V and 7 bases from J, the gap between germline ends came to 9 bases.

The table lists this clone with a few counts. The chain links TRBV5-1 to TRBJ1-1, with D possibly being TRBD1 (5 bases). Germline CDR1 and CDR2: SGHRS and YFSETQ. V lost 2 bases and J lost 0, with 8 bases in between. This CDR3 has 14 amino acids. CDR3 bases: TGCGCCAGCAGCTTAGGACACCTGAACACTGAAGCTTTCTTT. Its protein product is CASSLGHLNTEAFF.

The CDR3 region is CASSQTGGEQYF. For the CDR3, the DNA is TGCGCCAGCAGCCAGACCGGGGGGGAGCAGTACTTC. The chain recombines TRBV5-1 with TRBJ2-7; 7 bases map to TRBD2. The germline gives CDR1 SGHRS, CDR2 YFSETQ. The CDR3 sequence is 12 residues long. V shed 4 bases and J 7 bases; nucleotides not matched to a gene: 5.

This clone appeared a few times. The gene calls are TRBV4-3 and TRBJ1-2; unclear D gene. Deletions cut 1 base from V and 4 bases from J, with 13 bases between. The CDR3 is 15 amino acids. Germline assignment: CDR1 LGHNA and CDR2 YSLEER. CDR3 loop: CASSQGHQAGYGYTF. CDR3 bases: TGCGCCAGCAGCCAAGGCCACCAGGCGGGCTATGGCTACACCTTC.

Details on this clone: One end of the junction varies from germline; a read error may be responsible. V gene TRBV7-3 combines with J gene TRBJ2-5; 8 nucleotides match TRBD2. This CDR3 has 15 amino acids. In germline, CDR1 is SGHTA, CDR2 FQGTGA. The CDR3 spells CASSPPGGGQESQYF. Here the CDR3 DNA reads TGTGCCAGCAGCCCACCGGGAGGGGGACAAGAGTCCCAGTACTTC.

This clone was found a few times. This chain joins TRBV7-2 and TRBJ1-4; D uncertain. This CDR3 has 13 residues. Trimming shortened V by 8 bases and J by 7 bases, and 14 bases separated the two germline ends. Germline CDR1 and CDR2: SGHTA and FQGNSA. The CDR3 protein is CASSVWAAEKLFF. The DNA of the CDR3 is TGTGCCAGCTCGGTATGGGCAGCTGAAAAACTGTTTTTT. The full variable domain, its missing parts supplied by reference TRBV7-2 and TRBJ1-4, is GAGVSQSPSNKVTEKGKDVELRCDPISGHTALYWYRQSLGQGLEFLIYFQGNSAPDKSGLPSDRFSAERTGGSVSTLTIQRTQQEDSAVYLCASSVWAAEKLFFGSGTQLSVL.

The chain links TRBV2 to TRBJ2-7; D is unclear. CDR3 size: 13 residues. Trimming cost V 4 bases and J 1 base, with 8 bases left between them. The germline V gene encodes CDR1 SNHLY and CDR2 FYNNEI. In DNA, the CDR3 is TGTGCCAGCAGTGCGCTACCTTCCTACGAGCAGTACTTC. This sequence encodes CASSALPSYEQYF.

This clone came up a few times. The chain's CDR3 is CASSLARGSYNEQFF. CDR3 bases: TGTGCCAGCAGCTTAGCGCGGGGCTCCTACAATGAGCAGTTCTTC. V usage is TRBV7-2 and J usage is TRBJ2-1; weak D call: TRBD2 (6 bases). The ends were cut back, 0 bases at V and 0 bases at J, with 6 bases in the middle. CDR3 length: 15 residues. The germline gives CDR1 SGHTA, CDR2 FQGNSA.

This clone has more than one count but fewer than ten. The chain employs TRBV9 and TRBJ2-2, with D perhaps TRBD1 (6 bases). V was trimmed by 3 bases and J by 6 bases, leaving 12 bases between them. The germline CDR1 and CDR2 sequences are SGDLS and YYNGEE. The CDR3 runs 14 residues. The CDR3 here is CASSEGVKSGELFF. The DNA of the CDR3 is TGTGCCAGCAGCGAGGGGGTAAAGTCCGGGGAGCTGTTTTTT.

This clone was detected only a few times. This chain joins TRBV25-1 and TRBJ1-2, with TRBD1 matching over 7 bases. Germline values: CDR1 MGHDK, CDR2 SYGVNS. J was trimmed by 6 bases and V by 2 bases; bases with no gene match: 9. The CDR3 length is 15 residues. The CDR3, as DNA: TGTGCCAGCAGTGAAACAGGGGTTGGGAGAAATGGCTACACCTTC. Amino acid sequence: CASSETGVGRNGYTF.

This clone was seen a handful of times. The chain links TRBV4-2 to TRBJ2-2, with TRBD2 identical over 10 bases. CDR3 length: 16 residues. Germline trimming cut 4 bases from V and 5 bases from J; bases unmatched to any gene: 7. In germline, CDR1 is LGHNA, CDR2 YNFKEQ. The CDR3 bases are TGTGCCAGCAGCCCGCTAGCGGGAGATTGGACCGGGGAGCTGTTTTTT. Encoded protein: CASSPLAGDWTGELFF.

This clone was counted between two and nine times. The chain employs TRBV9 and TRBJ2-1; 8 positions match TRBD2. Germline V gene sequence: CDR1 SGDLS, CDR2 YYNGEE. This CDR3 is built from 15 residues. J gave up 0 bases and V 6 bases, and 5 bases lay outside the gene matches. The CDR3, as DNA: TGTGCCAGCACCCCGCGGGGGGACTCCTACAATGAGCAGTTCTTC. Protein product: CASTPRGDSYNEQFF.

The chain couples TRBV29-1 to TRBJ2-1; 8 nucleotides align to TRBD1. The V gene's germline CDR1 is SQVTM and CDR2 ANQGSEA. J was trimmed by 7 bases and V by 2 bases; bases with no gene match: 16. The CDR3 contains 17 residues. The CDR3 DNA reads as TGCAGCGTTGAAAAGGGGGGTCGCGGACAGGGTCAAAATGAGCAGTTCTTC. This gives the protein CSVEKGGRGQGQNEQFF.